The T cell receptor beta chain described here comes from a study of control samples from healthy donors and cancer patients. This table comes from immunoSEQ multiplex PCR, and its TCRdb copy is limited to in-frame clones, with some not included. There are more than 70,000 clones in the sample; roughly nine tenths occur only once, and 0.92% lies in the top ten. CDR1 is MGHRA, CDR2 YSYEKL, per germline. V dropped 0 bases and J dropped 13; count of bases not matched to a gene: 13. This CDR3 contains 16 residues. The sequence came from a woman aged 25 to 45 in good health. The chain joins TRBV4-1 to TRBJ1-2, with 11 bases matching TRBD1. The specimen was blood. The CDR3 sequence is CASSQDPGQGGLSCTF. Here the CDR3 DNA reads TGCGCCAGCAGCCAAGACCCGGGACAGGGGGGGCTCAGCTGCACCTTC.